The rows below give T cell receptor beta chains drawn from one sample of a study of T cells in Graves' hyperthyroidism and ophthalmopathy. MiXCR was run by TCRdb on the multiplex PCR reads, yielding one entry per CDR3 protein. The sample has 700,000 or so distinct CDR3 sequences; 14% are singletons. The sequenced sample consisted of blood. All receptors derive from a woman aged 50 to 60 with Graves' ophthalmopathy. Each CDR3 is given with its conserved first and last residue. The order of the fields is J gene, V gene, clone size, D gene, CDR3 DNA, CDR3 protein. The D gene is left open where the match is weak. A clone size is listed for some rows: how often the clone was seen (once, few, many), or a class if it is expanded.

j_gene: TRBJ1-1
v_gene: TRBV5-1
abundance: .
d_gene: .
CDR3nt: TGCGCCAGCAGCTCAGGTGGGGGGCACACTGAAGCTTTCTTT
CDR3aa: CASSSGGGHTEAFF

j_gene: TRBJ2-7
v_gene: TRBV6-1
abundance: .
d_gene: .
CDR3nt: TGTGCCAGCAGTGGTTTGTGGCTGAGCTCCTACGAGCAGTACTTC
CDR3aa: CASSGLWLSSYEQYF

j_gene: TRBJ1-5
v_gene: TRBV6-1
abundance: few
d_gene: .
CDR3nt: TGTGCCAGCAGTGAGTTTTCCGGAGCTCAGCCCCAGCATTTT
CDR3aa: CASSEFSGAQPQHF

j_gene: TRBJ2-7
v_gene: TRBV4-1
abundance: .
d_gene: .
CDR3nt: TGCGCCAGCAGCCATGACCCAAACGGGAGTTCTGACGAGCAGTACTTC
CDR3aa: CASSHDPNGSSDEQYF

j_gene: TRBJ1-5
v_gene: TRBV7-8
abundance: many
d_gene: .
CDR3nt: TGTGCCAGCAGCTTAATGGGTAGAAGCAATCAGCCCCAGCATTTT
CDR3aa: CASSLMGRSNQPQHF

j_gene: TRBJ2-4
v_gene: TRBV6-2/TRBV6-3
abundance: .
d_gene: TRBD2
CDR3nt: TGTGCCAGCAGATCCCCAAGACTAGCGGTAGCCAAAAACATTCAGTACTTC
CDR3aa: CASRSPRLAVAKNIQYF

j_gene: TRBJ1-1
v_gene: TRBV20-1
abundance: many
d_gene: .
CDR3nt: TGCAGTGCTACTATTCGGGGAGAGGGAACTGAAGCTTTCTTT
CDR3aa: CSATIRGEGTEAFF

j_gene: TRBJ2-7
v_gene: TRBV5-1
abundance: many
d_gene: .
CDR3nt: TGCGCCAGCAGGCCAGGGGGCTCGGGGACTACCTACGAGCAGTACTTC
CDR3aa: CASRPGGSGTTYEQYF

j_gene: TRBJ1-2
v_gene: TRBV2
abundance: many
d_gene: .
CDR3nt: TGTGCCGGAGAACCTCAGGACATAGCTAACTATGGCTACACCTTC
CDR3aa: CAGEPQDIANYGYTF

j_gene: TRBJ2-4
v_gene: TRBV3-1
abundance: .
d_gene: TRBD2
CDR3nt: TGTGCCAGCAGCCCGCCGTCCAGCGGGAGGCGTGGGGTAGCCAAAAACATTCAGTACTTC
CDR3aa: CASSPPSSGRRGVAKNIQYF

j_gene: TRBJ1-2
v_gene: TRBV6-5
abundance: .
d_gene: .
CDR3nt: TGTGCCAGCAGTTACTTGGGGGAGGGTGGCTACACCTTC
CDR3aa: CASSYLGEGGYTF

j_gene: TRBJ1-6
v_gene: TRBV24-1
abundance: many
d_gene: .
CDR3nt: TGTGCCACCAGAAGCCTGCCGGCGCCAGCAGGTTCACCCCTCCACTTT
CDR3aa: CATRSLPAPAGSPLHF

j_gene: TRBJ2-3
v_gene: TRBV2
abundance: many
d_gene: .
CDR3nt: TGTGCCAGCAGTGATAAGACAGATACGCAGTATTTT
CDR3aa: CASSDKTDTQYF

j_gene: TRBJ2-1
v_gene: TRBV27
abundance: many
d_gene: .
CDR3nt: TGTGCCAGCAGTTTTAAAGGGGCGACAGGAGCCTACAATGAGCAGTTCTTC
CDR3aa: CASSFKGATGAYNEQFF

j_gene: TRBJ1-5
v_gene: TRBV7-2
abundance: .
d_gene: .
CDR3nt: TGTGCCAGCAGTACACAGAATCAGCCCCAGCATTTT
CDR3aa: CASSTQNQPQHF

j_gene: TRBJ1-5
v_gene: TRBV28
abundance: many
d_gene: TRBD1
CDR3nt: TGTGCCAGCAGTTTATTGGGACAGGGGTTCAGCAATCAGCCCCAGCATTTT
CDR3aa: CASSLLGQGFSNQPQHF

j_gene: TRBJ1-5
v_gene: TRBV15
abundance: .
d_gene: TRBD1
CDR3nt: TGTGCCACCAGCATGACAGGGGGAGGTTATCAGCCCCAGCATTTT
CDR3aa: CATSMTGGGYQPQHF

j_gene: TRBJ2-7
v_gene: TRBV7-2
abundance: many
d_gene: TRBD2
CDR3nt: TGTGCCAGCAGCCCACTGGGGCGGGAGTCGGGCGAGCAGTACTTC
CDR3aa: CASSPLGRESGEQYF

j_gene: TRBJ2-1
v_gene: TRBV28
abundance: many
d_gene: .
CDR3nt: TGTGCCAGTTACGAAGGACACAATGAGCAGTTCTTC
CDR3aa: CASYEGHNEQFF

j_gene: TRBJ2-3
v_gene: TRBV18
abundance: .
d_gene: .
CDR3nt: TGTGCCAGCTCACCCGACAGGGAGGTTACAGATACGCAGTATTTT
CDR3aa: CASSPDREVTDTQYF

j_gene: TRBJ2-5
v_gene: TRBV4-1
abundance: .
d_gene: TRBD2
CDR3nt: TGCGCCAGCAGCACCGGGACTAGCGGCCAAGAGACCCAGTACTTC
CDR3aa: CASSTGTSGQETQYF

j_gene: TRBJ2-1
v_gene: TRBV12-3/TRBV12-4
abundance: .
d_gene: .
CDR3nt: TGTGCCAGCAGTGATGACATAAGCTCCTACAATGAGCAGTTCTTC
CDR3aa: CASSDDISSYNEQFF

j_gene: TRBJ1-2
v_gene: TRBV7-2
abundance: many
d_gene: .
CDR3nt: TGTGCCAGCAGCTTATTGACACTCTATGGCTACACCTTC
CDR3aa: CASSLLTLYGYTF

j_gene: TRBJ1-4
v_gene: TRBV6-5
abundance: few
d_gene: .
CDR3nt: TGTGCCAGCAGTTACACGGGCAGGGGTGTAGAAAAACTGTTTTTT
CDR3aa: CASSYTGRGVEKLFF

j_gene: TRBJ2-1
v_gene: TRBV5-6
abundance: .
d_gene: TRBD2
CDR3nt: TGTGCCAGCAGCTTGGCCGTGGCGGGAGACAGTGAGCAGTTCTTC
CDR3aa: CASSLAVAGDSEQFF

j_gene: TRBJ1-5
v_gene: TRBV4-3
abundance: many
d_gene: .
CDR3nt: TGCGCCAGCAGCCAAGTCACAGGGATCAGTCAGCCCCAGCATTTT
CDR3aa: CASSQVTGISQPQHF

j_gene: TRBJ2-3
v_gene: TRBV7-9
abundance: few
d_gene: TRBD2
CDR3nt: TGTGCCAGCAGCTTAGGTGGTAGCGGGAGGGGAGCAGATACGCAGTATTTT
CDR3aa: CASSLGGSGRGADTQYF

j_gene: TRBJ2-3
v_gene: TRBV7-9
abundance: .
d_gene: TRBD1
CDR3nt: TGTGCCAGCAGCCCCGGGACAGGGGGCCTTTTTGATACGCAGTATTTT
CDR3aa: CASSPGTGGLFDTQYF

j_gene: TRBJ2-7
v_gene: TRBV28
abundance: many
d_gene: TRBD1
CDR3nt: TGTGCCAGCAGTCCCACAGGGGACGGGTACGAGCAGTACTTC
CDR3aa: CASSPTGDGYEQYF

j_gene: TRBJ1-2
v_gene: TRBV27
abundance: .
d_gene: .
CDR3nt: TGTGCCAGCAGTTCCCACAGGGTAGATGGCTACACCTTC
CDR3aa: CASSSHRVDGYTF

j_gene: TRBJ2-3
v_gene: TRBV20-1
abundance: many
d_gene: TRBD1
CDR3nt: TGCAGTGCTAGTTTGACAGGGCGCAGCACAGATACGCAGTATTTT
CDR3aa: CSASLTGRSTDTQYF

j_gene: TRBJ1-1
v_gene: TRBV6-5
abundance: few
d_gene: .
CDR3nt: TGTGCCAGCAGTTACCCAATTTGGGGGGTGAACACTGAAGCTTTCTTT
CDR3aa: CASSYPIWGVNTEAFF